The entry below gives a single T cell receptor beta chain sequence along with its context. The antigen is unknown. The sample is drawn from a study of cytomegalovirus exposure and HLA in healthy donors. Whole-study findings and limits: In vitro testing confirmed a few CMV-associated chains as specific for CMV antigens.

Use of 60 Vbeta and 13 Jbeta primers characterized the PCR. TCRdb keeps only in-frame clones here, not all; method: immunoSEQ multiplex PCR. Of 110,000 to 150,000 clones listed, approximately 80% were seen once; the top ten hold 3.5% to 5%. The length of the CDR3 is 17 residues. V shed 2 bases, J shed 2 bases, and the junction held 8 bases outside the gene matches. Germline-derived CDR1 and CDR2 are SGHAT and FQDESV (reference sequence). This clonotype was obtained from a male donor in good health and CMV-seronegative. The chain has TRBV11-1 and TRBJ2-7, with 11 bases aligning to TRBD1. Sequenced sample: PBMCs. CDR3: CASSLTDRGPFPYEQYF. The CDR3 DNA reads TGTGCCAGCAGCTTAACGGACAGGGGGCCTTTCCCCTACGAGCAGTACTTC.